Presented here are 3 T cell receptor beta chains from one specimen sequenced in a study of cytomegalovirus exposure and HLA in healthy donors. PCR involved 60 Vbeta and 13 Jbeta primers. Here immunoSEQ multiplex PCR was the method, and the copy in TCRdb shows in-frame clones only, minus some. The sample consists of approximately 93,000 clones, just under 80% of them appearing once. The specimen sequenced was PBMCs. These receptors were taken from a woman aged 40-49 years in good health and CMV-seronegative.

In this sample, this clone turned up many times. The chain links TRBV19 to TRBJ2-7, with TRBD1 identical over 7 bases. The V and J ends lost 2 bases and 3 bases, in that order; junction bases with no gene match: 1. Germline V CDR1 and CDR2: LNHDA, SQIVND (reference sequence). This CDR3 spans 13 amino acids. CDR3 DNA: TGTGCCAGTAGTATACGACAGGGCTACGAGCAGTACTTC. Its translation: CASSIRQGYEQYF. Based on the CDR3 plus reference TRBV19 and TRBJ2-7, the full variable domain is DGGITQSPKYLFRKEGQNVTLSCEQNLNHDAMYWYRQDPGQGLRLIYYSQIVNDFQKGDIAEGYSVSREKKESFPLTVTSAQKNPTAFYLCASSIRQGYEQYFGPGTRLTVT.

CDR3 nucleotides: TGTGCCAGCAGCTCGACAGGGGTGACTGAAGCTTTCTTT. Protein product: CASSSTGVTEAFF. The rearrangement links TRBV5-4 to TRBJ1-1; 8 positions agree with TRBD1. The junction had 3 bases not matched to a gene; V was cut back by 3 bases and J by 5 bases. The CDR3 runs 13 residues. Germline CDR1 and CDR2: SGHNT and YYREEE (reference sequence).

This clone was counted between two and nine times. The chain has TRBV7-9 and TRBJ1-1; D gene uncertain. The V gene lost 5 bases and the J gene lost 3 bases, with 16 bases spanning the gap. The CDR3 runs to 15 residues. Germline CDR1 reads SEHNR; CDR2 reads FQNEAQ (reference sequence). CDR3: CASSRRPLLDTEAFF. The CDR3 DNA reads as TGTGCCAGCAGCCGCCGCCCGCTTCTAGACACTGAAGCTTTCTTT.